One sample yielded the 6 T cell receptor beta chains listed below, sequenced in a study of OX40 agonist ivuxolimab in advanced cancers. This table comes from immunoSEQ multiplex PCR, and its TCRdb copy is limited to in-frame clones, with some not included. This table holds approximately 44,000 clones, 90% to 95% found once. The starting material was CD4+ or CD8+ T cells sorted from blood, obtained in a trial of the OX40 agonist ivuxolimab. The source is an adult with an advanced solid tumor such as melanoma, head and neck, liver or kidney cancer.

For this clone: Different DNA sequences within this sample yield the same CDR3. CDR3 sequence: CSARGAYEQYF. CDR3 in DNA: TGCAGTGCTAGAGGGGCGTACGAGCAGTACTTC. The chain carries TRBV20-1 and TRBJ2-7, with D uncertain. Trimming left V 1 base short and J 4 bases short, with 5 bases between. This CDR3 is 11 amino acids long. From germline, CDR1 is DFQATT and CDR2 SNEGSKA (reference sequence).

Remarks on this clone: A junction boundary mismatches the germline segment, possibly from a read error. The chain combines TRBV14 with TRBJ1-1, with unresolved D. Germline V lookup: CDR1 SGHDN, CDR2 FVKESK. This CDR3 has 15 residues. Written as DNA, the CDR3 is TGTGCCAGCAGCCAAGATAGGGAATTGAACTCTGAAGCTTTCTTT. It codes for CASSQDRELNSEAFF.

Points on this clone: In the same sample, other DNA sequences code for this CDR3. The chain combines TRBV4-1 with TRBJ2-7; 8 bases line up with TRBD1. V lost 3 bases, J lost 4 bases, and 5 bases stayed unmatched. Germline lookup yields CDR1 MGHRA and CDR2 YSYEKL. The CDR3 length is 14 residues. CDR3 in DNA: TGCGCCAGCAGCCAGGGGCAGGGGGCTTACGAGCAGTACTTC. This gives the protein CASSQGQGAYEQYF.

The chain is built from TRBV7-2 and TRBJ1-1; TRBD1 is a possible D gene (6 bases). This CDR3 is 14 amino acids long. V lost 6 bases and J lost 3, with 14 bases in between. Germline assignment: CDR1 SGHTA and CDR2 FQGNSA. CDR3 amino acids: CASRELGGDTEAFF. Written as DNA, the CDR3 is TGTGCCAGCAGGGAGCTGGGGGGCGACACTGAAGCTTTCTTT.

This rearrangement joins TRBV6-6 to TRBJ2-7; unclear D gene. Trimming cost V 0 bases and J 7 bases, with 4 bases left between them. The CDR3 has 11 amino acids. CDR1 is MNHNY and CDR2 is SVGAGI in the germline V gene (reference sequence). The DNA of the CDR3 is TGTGCCAGCAGTTACTCTGGGGAGCAGTACTTC. This sequence encodes CASSYSGEQYF.

The V call is TRBV30, the J call TRBJ2-1; D is unresolved. The V end was cut by 5 bases, the J end by 7 bases, with 6 bases between. The germline CDR1 and CDR2 sequences are GTSNPN and SVGIG (reference sequence). The CDR3 runs to 10 residues. The DNA of the CDR3 is TGTGCCTGGGGCCTAAATGAGCAGTTCTTC. Translating gives CAWGLNEQFF.